This T cell receptor (beta chain) was profiled in a study of OX40 agonist ivuxolimab in advanced cancers. Turning to the study itself: Patients were dosed with the agonistic anti-OX40 (CD134) antibody ivuxolimab.

Libraries were prepared by immunoSEQ multiplex PCR; TCRdb keeps only in-frame clonotypes and omits some of them. Among around 18,000 clones, about 87% were seen once, and the ten largest hold around a third. The trim removed 1 base at V and 5 bases at J, leaving 10 bases unmatched. Germline assignment: CDR1 SGHKS and CDR2 YYEKEE (reference sequence). The CDR3 is 17 amino acids. The source was CD4+ or CD8+ T cells sorted from blood, collected in a trial of the OX40 agonist ivuxolimab. The chain is built from TRBV5-5 and TRBJ2-3, with 10 bases fitting TRBD2. This TCR was recovered from an adult with an advanced solid tumor such as melanoma, head and neck, liver or kidney cancer. CDR3 amino acids: CASSLPRAGGPVDTQYF. DNA for the CDR3: TGTGCCAGCAGCTTGCCTAGAGCGGGAGGGCCGGTAGATACGCAGTATTTT.